This TCR beta chain is drawn from a study of blood T cell repertoires in COVID-19 (dated by TCRdb to 2019 to 2021). Looking at the study overall: Samples from collaborators originated in the United States, Italy and Spain and spanned both the acute and convalescent phases of COVID-19. The prospective study material was composed of cDNA or gDNA derived from T cells, B-cell-depleted T cells, or PBMCs. The dataset comprised deeply sampled blood TCRbeta repertoires from subjects exposed to, actively infected with, or recovered from COVID-19. A freely available public database, intended as a resource for researchers studying the immune response to SARS-CoV-2, is where the repertoires were released. Samples were obtained from the ongoing ImmuneRACE study (first 160 participants) and from 1,200 or so subjects provided by 6 global collaborators. Sample metadata almost always included a de-identified subject ID, COVID-19 status, age in years and sex. Where available, HLA class I and class II types were taken from metadata supplied by the sample provider and were not determined by assay-based typing.

Enrolling through a virtual design, the prospective study's participants ranged in age from roughly 18 to 89 years and lived across some 23 United States geographic areas. Cohort assignment in the prospective study relied on participant-reported clinical history from a screening survey and a study questionnaire. ImmuneRACE Cohort 3 recovered participants were defined by two consecutive negative NP/OP PCR tests, healthcare professional clearance, or symptom resolution. In the prospective study, whole blood, serum and a nasopharyngeal or oropharyngeal swab were collected from each participant by mobile phlebotomists. Participants in the prospective study had the option to provide additional blood draws and questionnaires over a roughly two-month period. Before DNA extraction, prospective study blood samples were shipped either frozen or at room temperature. The germline V gene sets CDR1 to SGHVS and CDR2 to FNYEAQ. The CDR3 numbers 21 residues from cysteine through phenylalanine. CDR3 DNA is the only sequence kept; it has 63 bases, read in frame from the first base. Here V drops 4 bases and J drops 0 bases, and the junction holds 17 bases not matched to any gene.

About this clone itself: Its specific antigen is unknown. Base qualities are not provided; no much larger clone lies one nucleotide away.

Study-wide findings and limitations: The amount of clinical and demographic metadata varied by source and participant and was provided uncurated.

TCRbeta CDR3 regions were amplified from genomic DNA by means of the immunoSEQ Assay, a bias-controlled multiplex PCR. Regarding the original processing steps: Nucleated cell counts per sample were estimated from amplification of reference gene primers within the assay. To quantify the absolute abundance of each unique TCRbeta CDR3 rearrangement, sequence reads were collapsed and filtered. For each sample, productive Simpson clonality was calculated as the square root of Simpson's diversity index across productive rearrangements. TCRdb stores this immuneACCESS table with in-frame sequences only. Part of the clones is absent; in the studies checked, under half of the shortfall reflects unresolved V genes, and no reason is known for the rest. V, J and clone size derive from that table, while D and trimming were established from the DNA sequence. Recorded for this sample are some 300,000 clones; 88% of them occurred a single time. The ten largest clones take up about 1% of the sample.

The sequencing input was PBMCs or T cells enriched from blood (not recorded which). The origin of this receptor is a woman between 25 and 40 years old who had recovered from COVID-19. The rearrangement combines TRBV7-6 with TRBJ2-6; the junction holds 8 bases that match TRBD1. The CDR3 region has the sequence CASSSGWDRTKLNSGANVLTF. The DNA reads as follows: TGTGCCAGCAGCTCGGGGTGGGACAGGACTAAGCTTAACTCTGGGGCCAACGTCCTGACTTTC.